The present TCR beta chain was sequenced within a study of shared clonotypes between healthy human individuals (TCRdb year 2020). Concerning the study at large: The cohort included three men and a couple of women between 18 and 49 years of age. Different laboratories and diverse techniques were used to prepare libraries and sequence TCR repertoires, to increase sequencing depth and limit assay-specific biases. The study deeply sequenced blood TCR repertoires of about five healthy adults to estimate repertoire size and the extent of clonotype sharing between individuals. For each donor, CD4 naive and CD4 memory were each run on three plates, CD8 naive on two plates, and CD8 memory on one plate. Between about 0.9 and 8.9 billion PBMCs per donor were obtained by leukapheresis. Study-wide findings and limitations: Sampling was restricted to blood, and TCR repertoires in tissues likely differ from the TCR repertoires found in blood. Sharing across four donors was observed for approximately 4.6% of naive CD4, around 3.5% of naive CD8, around 2.5% of memory CD4, and 0.4% of memory CD8 clonotypes. Compared with non-shared clonotypes, clonotypes shared by all four sorted-subset donors had higher generation probabilities. Naive subsets generally had larger estimated clonotype richness than memory subsets did. Pairwise subsampling led to the expectation that sequencing depth would affect the degree of clonotype sharing among donors. Because the study included only a small number of donors, the genetic and exposure-history diversity represented was limited. Incomplete sequencing was indicated by rarefaction of sorted-subset datasets, despite the large sequencing depth.

In the germline V gene, CDR1 corresponds to SGHDT and CDR2 to YYEEEE. V loses 1 base, J loses 6 bases, and the germline ends lie 13 bases apart. Its CDR3 holds 15 amino acids, cysteine through phenylalanine. Only the CDR3 part of the read is kept: 45 bases, read in frame from the first base. Comments on this clone: The specificity of this receptor is unknown. No quality values exist for individual bases; no much larger clone is one base distant.

The donors were healthy, HIV-negative adults who had no recently reported acute infections or vaccinations. All donors were Caucasian adults living in Nashville, Tennessee, USA. CD4+ T cells were enriched by magnetic negative selection, after which naive cells were positively selected on CD45RA and the negative fraction was taken as the memory subset. Blood was obtained by leukapheresis, after which PBMCs were separated by Ficoll-Histopaque density gradient centrifugation and cryopreserved in liquid nitrogen vapor phase. Analytical flow cytometry was used to check the purity and quantity of every magnetically sorted T cell population. Each sorted fraction had its genomic DNA isolated and then quantified by UV absorbance on a Nanodrop 2000c. Using the deep immunoSEQ assay, TCR CDR3 regions were amplified from genomic DNA by multiplex PCR. For each cell subset, the extracted genomic DNA was distributed evenly across all wells of several immunoSEQ 96-well plates, and each plate served as one replicate. Each replicate PCR for sorted subsets received about 220 ng genomic DNA, equal to 30,000 or so T cell genomes. The purified libraries were quantified using a Qubit 3.0 fluorometer, sized with a Bioanalyzer 2100, and then quantified again using the KAPA Library Quantification kit. Every immunoSEQ 96-well plate was sequenced on a dedicated single-read 150-cycle Illumina NextSeq 550 flow cell. The published analysis was carried out like this. Because the immunoSEQ output held only junctional sequences and lacked quality scores, the filtering could not match the filtering applied to full-length reads. To assign V/J genes and CDR3, sequences were annotated using PyIR, a Python wrapper for IgBLAST v1.9, with IMGT germline references. Reads with weak V/J assignments (E-value above 1e-6), missing CDR3, stop codons, out-of-frame junctions, or ambiguous translated residues were removed. V3J clonotypes were defined by identical inferred V gene, J gene, and CDR3 amino acid sequence. Percentage overlap between repertoires was calculated by dividing the number of shared unique clonotypes by the size of the smaller repertoire. RTK rarefaction, the Chao1 estimator, and Recon v2.1 estimates of unobserved clonotypes were used to assess repertoire richness. For all TCRbeta clonotypes obtained by the gDNA method from several donors, generation probabilities were computed with OLGA. TCRdb mirrors the immuneACCESS table, restricted to in-frame sequences. Some clones are absent from its copies; in checked studies, under half trace to an unresolved V gene, and the reason for the others is unknown. That table gives V, J and clone size, and the DNA gave D and trimming. Across this sample there are a few million clones, with around nine tenths seen only once. 0.11% to 0.15% of the sample goes to the ten largest clones.

The rearrangement joined TRBV5-6 to TRBJ1-4; a tentative D call is TRBD1 (5 bases match). This receptor was taken from a man younger than 35 in good health. Sequenced sample: naive CD4+ T cells sorted from blood. The cell subset or site label for this specimen denotes: CD45RA+ positively selected. The CDR3 protein sequence reads: CASSLWGLPYEKLFF. At the DNA level, the sequence is TGTGCCAGCAGCTTGTGGGGGTTGCCCTATGAAAAACTGTTTTTT.